The 13 T cell receptor beta chains below all came from one sample that was sequenced in a study of blood T cell repertoires in COVID-19. Profiling relied on immunoSEQ multiplex PCR, and the TCRdb table lists in-frame clones only, not all of them. The table lists tens of thousands of clones, around 67% of them singletons. Sequencing used peripheral blood. The receptors here all came from a woman aged 60-75 years in a cohort sampled during active or convalescent COVID-19.

The V and J genes are TRBV9 and TRBJ2-7; the D gene is possibly TRBD1 (6 bases). The V gene's germline CDR1 is SGDLS and CDR2 YYNGEE. The CDR3 totals 15 residues. The ends were cut back, 3 bases at V and 4 bases at J, with 17 bases in the middle. The CDR3 DNA reads TGTGCCAGCAGCGCAACCGGGACACCACGGTACGAGCAGTACTTC. This encodes CASSATGTPRYEQYF. The whole variable domain, filled in from reference TRBV9 and TRBJ2-7, reads DSGVTQTPKHLITATGQRVTLRCSPRSGDLSVYWYQQSLDQGLQFLIQYYNGEERAKGNILERFSAQQFPDLHSELNLSSLELGDSALYFCASSATGTPRYEQYFGPGTRLTVT.

The chain carries TRBV30 and TRBJ2-1; TRBD1 is a possible D gene (5 bases). Germline loops: CDR1 GTSNPN, CDR2 SVGIG (reference sequence). V lost 0 bases and J 4 bases, leaving 13 bases between the germline ends. This CDR3 region has 15 residues. The CDR3 is CAWSVPERQYNEQFF. The DNA for the CDR3 is TGTGCCTGGAGTGTACCCGAACGACAGTACAATGAGCAGTTCTTC.

The chain employs TRBV14 and TRBJ2-5; the match to TRBD2 covers 12 bases. The V gene end was trimmed by 6 bases and the J gene end by 5 bases; junction bases not matched to a gene: 7. CDR3 length: 15 amino acids. CDR1 and CDR2 (germline): SGHDN, FVKESK. The CDR3 DNA sequence: TGTGCCAGCAGTCGCGGACTAGCGGGGATCGAGACCCAGTACTTC. This sequence encodes CASSRGLAGIETQYF.

The chain has TRBV5-1 and TRBJ1-1; 7 nucleotides agree with TRBD1. Per the germline V gene, CDR1 is SGHRS and CDR2 is YFSETQ. The CDR3 has 18 residues. V was pared by 0 bases and J by 7 bases, with 18 bases of the junction left unmatched. The CDR3 DNA follows: TGCGCCAGCAGCTTGGCCGGGACAGTAGCACAAGGGTTAGTTGAAGCTTTCTTT. It yields the protein CASSLAGTVAQGLVEAFF.

This clone was observed a handful of times. This chain connects TRBV27 to TRBJ1-1; 12 nucleotides match TRBD1. The CDR3 is 14 residues long. Germline V gene sequence: CDR1 MNHEY, CDR2 SMNVEV (reference sequence). The V and J ends lost 5 bases and 9 bases, in that order; junction bases with no gene match: 7. The CDR3 loop reads CASSKTGTGGKAFF. In DNA form, the CDR3 reads TGTGCCAGCAGTAAAACCGGGACAGGGGGCAAAGCTTTCTTT.

This chain uses TRBV11-3 with TRBJ2-3; D remains ambiguous. Germline lookup yields CDR1 SGHNT and CDR2 YENEEA. The CDR3 runs to 14 residues. V lost 1 base and J lost 2, with 7 bases in between. CDR3 in amino acids: CASSLGAYTDTQYF. The CDR3 region has the DNA TGTGCCAGCAGCTTAGGCGCCTACACAGATACGCAGTATTTT.

The chain is built from TRBV7-2 and TRBJ2-1, with TRBD2 matching 9 bases. Looked up from germline, CDR1 is SGHTA and CDR2 is FQGNSA. J gave up 5 bases and V 5 bases, and 10 bases lay outside the gene matches. This CDR3 comprises 16 residues. The CDR3 reads CASSKRGLAMDNEQFF. The CDR3 coding sequence is TGTGCCAGCAGCAAAAGGGGACTAGCTATGGACAATGAGCAGTTCTTC. Full variable domain (outside the CDR3, taken from reference TRBV7-2 and TRBJ2-1): GAGVSQSPSNKVTEKGKDVELRCDPISGHTALYWYRQSLGQGLEFLIYFQGNSAPDKSGLPSDRFSAERTGGSVSTLTIQRTQQEDSAVYLCASSKRGLAMDNEQFFGPGTRLTVL.

V usage is TRBV7-2 and J usage is TRBJ2-3; 10 positions agree with TRBD2. The germline gives CDR1 SGHTA, CDR2 FQGNSA. V shed 5 bases, J shed 0 bases, and the junction held 2 bases outside the gene matches. CDR3 size: 15 residues. The CDR3 protein is CASSGTSASTDTQYF. The CDR3 DNA is TGTGCCAGCAGCGGGACTAGCGCTAGCACAGATACGCAGTATTTT.

Points on this clone: This same CDR3 is encoded by further DNA sequences in the sample. The rearrangement links TRBV7-2 to TRBJ1-3; 9 bases line up with TRBD1. The V and J ends lost 3 bases and 4 bases, in that order; junction bases with no gene match: 4. From germline, CDR1 is SGHTA and CDR2 FQGNSA. The CDR3 is 15 amino acids. The DNA for the CDR3 is TGTGCCAGCAGCTTCACAGGGGGCGCCGGAAACACCATATATTTT. Translation gives CASSFTGGAGNTIYF.

J is TRBJ1-2 and V is TRBV4-2; 8 nucleotides line up with TRBD1. Germline V CDR1 and CDR2: LGHNA, YNFKEQ. This CDR3 region has 19 residues. J lost 6 bases, V lost 0 bases, and 18 bases had no gene match. The CDR3 DNA follows: TGTGCCAGCAGCCAAGATACCCCAGGGAGCAGGGGGCTTGGGAATGGCTACACCTTC. This sequence encodes CASSQDTPGSRGLGNGYTF.

The chain links TRBV28 to TRBJ1-4; TRBD1 might be the D (6 bases). Trimming left V 5 bases short and J 5 bases short, with 15 bases between. The CDR3 is made up of 15 amino acids. Germline V CDR1 and CDR2: MDHEN, SYDVKM. DNA of the CDR3: TGTGCCAGCAGTCCCGCCGGGGGGGCAAATGAAAAACTGTTTTTT. It encodes CASSPAGGANEKLFF. Using reference TRBV28 and TRBJ1-4 for the parts outside the CDR3, the full variable domain is DVKVTQSSRYLVKRTGEKVFLECVQDMDHENMFWYRQDPGLGLRLIYFSYDVKMKEKGDIPEGYSVSREKKERFSLILESASTNQTSMYLCASSPAGGANEKLFFGSGTQLSVL.

This rearrangement joins TRBV19 to TRBJ1-3; D is uncertain. There are 14 residues in the CDR3. Looked up from germline, CDR1 is LNHDA and CDR2 is SQIVND (reference sequence). Deletions cut 6 bases from V and 0 bases from J, with 9 bases between. CDR3 DNA: TGTGCCAGTAGGAGAGATTACTCTGGAAACACCATATATTTT. Protein sequence: CASRRDYSGNTIYF.

The chain uses TRBV11-1 and TRBJ2-5, with 10 bases that match TRBD2. This CDR3 is 15 amino acids long. Germline V gives CDR1 SGHAT, CDR2 FQDESV (reference sequence). Unmatched junction bases numbered 6, after V lost 6 bases and J lost 2 bases. The CDR3 DNA follows: TGTGCCAGCAGTTATCTAGCGGGGGTACAAGAGACCCAGTACTTC. Its translation is CASSYLAGVQETQYF.